The 5 T cell receptor beta chains in this list originate from one sample, sequenced in a study of T cell repertoires in cytomegalovirus infection. One entry per CDR3 protein, called by TCRdb with MiXCR from the reads. This sample has fewer than 550,000 distinct CDR3 sequences; around a quarter occur once, and the top ten carry around 13%. The sequencing input was PBMCs. These receptors were collected from a human donor in good health (CMV status not recorded). Some clones in this sample may be carry-over from other donors' samples.

This clonotype has at least ten counts. The chain has TRBV28 and TRBJ1-5, with a weak D call TRBD1 (6 bases). The CDR3 loop spans 18 amino acids. V gave up 5 bases and J gave up 0 bases, with 20 bases separating them. The germline CDR1 and CDR2 sequences are MDHEN and SYDVKM. The CDR3 loop reads CASSLYPETGHSNQPQHF. In nucleotides, the CDR3 is TGTGCCAGCAGTCTGTACCCCGAGACAGGTCATAGCAATCAGCCCCAGCATTTT.

This clonotype has a handful of counts. V gene TRBV7-2 combines with J gene TRBJ1-6, with D perhaps matching TRBD1 (6 bases). V dropped 5 bases and J dropped 4 bases, with 9 bases sitting between them. Per the germline V gene, CDR1 is SGHTA and CDR2 is FQGNSA. The CDR3 covers 14 residues. The CDR3 DNA sequence: TGTGCCAGCAGCAAGGACAGTTATAATTCACCCCTCCACTTT. Residues: CASSKDSYNSPLHF.

This clonotype was recorded many times. The gene calls are TRBV6-5 and TRBJ2-2, with TRBD1 matching over 9 bases. Looked up from germline, CDR1 is MNHEY and CDR2 is SVGAGI. The CDR3 runs 16 residues. V shed 0 bases and J 5 bases; nucleotides not matched to a gene: 4. This chain's CDR3 is CASSYSGQGRTGELFF. The CDR3 coding sequence is TGTGCCAGCAGTTACTCGGGACAGGGTCGAACCGGGGAGCTGTTTTTT.

The genes are TRBV5-1 and TRBJ1-1, with D maybe TRBD1 (5 bases). The germline gives CDR1 SGHRS, CDR2 YFSETQ. Trimming stripped 2 bases from V and 6 bases from J, with 14 bases between. The CDR3 consists of 14 residues. The CDR3 loop reads CASSFEAGKAEAFF. CDR3 bases: TGCGCCAGCAGCTTCGAGGCAGGGAAGGCTGAAGCTTTCTTT.

The chain links TRBV4-1 to TRBJ1-2, with a weak D call TRBD1 (5 bases). This CDR3 is 14 amino acids long. In germline, CDR1 is MGHRA, CDR2 YSYEKL. V was shortened by 4 bases and J by 4 bases, with 13 bases between the two germline ends. The CDR3 DNA is TGCGCCAGCAGCCCTCTACAGGAAAGCTATGGCTACACCTTC. Translating it yields CASSPLQESYGYTF.